Included here is one TCR beta chain sequence, with context. Its antigen is not known. This specimen belongs to a study of STAT3 mutations in large granular lymphocyte leukemia. General study results and limits: Every T-cell large granular lymphocyte leukemia patient had at least one immunodominant TCR beta clonotype.

The CDR3 sequence is 12 residues long. Germline V gives CDR1 LNHDA, CDR2 SQIVND (reference sequence). Trimming stripped 5 bases from V and 5 bases from J, with 9 bases between. Clones were read by immunoSEQ multiplex PCR, and TCRdb kept only the in-frame ones, dropping some. The table shows tens of thousands of clones, with 80% to 85% occurring only once. The material sequenced was PBMCs. The sequence was collected from a human donor with T large granular lymphocyte leukemia. Some clones in this sample may be carry-over from other donors' samples. The genes are TRBV19 and TRBJ1-1; D uncertain. CDR3 region: CASSSSRTEAFF. The CDR3 nucleotides read TGTGCCAGTAGTTCCTCCCGGACTGAAGCTTTCTTT.